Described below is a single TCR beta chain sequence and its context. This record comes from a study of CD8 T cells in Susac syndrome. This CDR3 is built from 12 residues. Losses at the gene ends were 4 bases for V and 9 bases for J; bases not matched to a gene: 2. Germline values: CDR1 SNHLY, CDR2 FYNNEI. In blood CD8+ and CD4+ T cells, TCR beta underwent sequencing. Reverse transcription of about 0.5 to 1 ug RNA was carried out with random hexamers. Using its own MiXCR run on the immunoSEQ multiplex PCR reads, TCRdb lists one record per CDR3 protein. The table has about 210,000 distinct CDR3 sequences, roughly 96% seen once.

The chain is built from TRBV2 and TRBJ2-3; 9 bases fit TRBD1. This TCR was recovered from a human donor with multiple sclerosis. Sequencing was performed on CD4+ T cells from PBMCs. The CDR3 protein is CASSVGTGTQYF. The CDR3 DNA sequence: TGTGCCAGCAGTGTCGGGACAGGGACGCAGTATTTT. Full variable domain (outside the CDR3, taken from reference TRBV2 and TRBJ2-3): EPEVTQTPSHQVTQMGQEVILRCVPISNHLYFYWYRQILGQKVEFLVSFYNNEISEKSEIFDDQFSVERPDGSNFTLKIRSTKLEDSAMYFCASSVGTGTQYFGPGTRLTVL.